This note documents a single T cell receptor (beta chain) sequence. As originally analysed: How many nucleated cells were present was estimated from reference gene primer amplification. Using immunoSEQ multiplex PCR, the repertoire was profiled, and TCRdb retains in-frame clones only, with some absent. V and J calls and clone size are those listed in that table; D and trimming were worked out from the DNA. The sample shows fewer than 180,000 clones, roughly 90% of them seen only once. V lost 5 bases to trimming and J lost 4 bases, with 5 bases between them. CDR1 DFQATT and CDR2 SNEGSKA come from the germline V gene (reference sequence). The CDR3 consists of 11 residues. The data are from a study of blood T cell repertoires in COVID-19. Study at large: Acute-phase and convalescent COVID-19 samples originated in the United States, Italy and Spain.

The J gene is TRBJ1-4, the V gene TRBV20-1; D not resolved. The sample comprised peripheral blood. This clonotype was sampled from a woman aged 55-70 years with active or convalescent COVID-19. CDR3 region: CSAGLNEKLFF. CDR3 sequence (DNA): TGCAGTGCTGGGCTTAATGAAAAACTGTTTTTT.